This T cell receptor (beta chain) was identified in a study of blood T cells in healthy people across ages. Study details: Every two T cells gave about one barcoded beta molecule via template switching.

Study-wide findings and caveats: Higher diversity, along with more naive CD4+ cells, distinguished long-lived donors from aged donors.

A second about 6 to 11 cycle PCR used barcoded and J-beta primers. Each cDNA molecule, via a template-switch adaptor with 12 random nucleotides, was tagged. TCRdb reprocessed the 5' RACE reads via MiXCR and lists one record per CDR3 protein. The table has hundreds of thousands of distinct CDR3 sequences, more than 25% seen once. This clonotype has more than one count but fewer than ten. Its target is unknown. The V gene's germline CDR1 is SGHRS and CDR2 YFSETQ. Trimming cost V 2 bases and J 7 bases, with 15 bases left between them. This CDR3 spans 14 amino acids. The chain uses TRBV5-1 and TRBJ1-1; D perhaps matches TRBD1 (6 bases). This clonotype originated in an elderly woman in good health. The specimen sequenced was blood. The CDR3 loop is CASSFSSKGDEAFF. DNA of the CDR3: TGCGCCAGCAGCTTTAGTAGCAAGGGGGATGAAGCTTTCTTT.